These T cell receptor beta chains were read from a single sample in a study of blood T cell repertoires in COVID-19. This table comes from immunoSEQ multiplex PCR, and its TCRdb copy is limited to in-frame clones, with some not included. The sample holds about 200,000 clones, about 81% seen once. What was sequenced was peripheral blood. These receptors were collected from a woman older than 75 with COVID-19, enrolled during active disease. Both conserved end residues are part of each CDR3. The D gene is left open where the match is weak. Where a row states a size, it is once, few, many or the class of an expanded clone; other rows omit it.

J | length | D | V | size | CDR3 | DNA
TRBJ1-5 | 14 | NA | TRBV28 | NA | CASSFLPGVGPQHF | TGTGCCAGCAGTTTTCTTCCTGGAGTTGGGCCCCAGCATTTT
TRBJ2-7 | 13 | TRBD1 | TRBV28 | NA | CASSPGTGYEQYF | TGTGCCAGCAGTCCCGGGACAGGGTACGAGCAGTACTTC
TRBJ1-6 | 12 | NA | TRBV30 | NA | CAWREGNSPLHF | TGTGCCTGGAGAGAGGGAAATTCACCCCTCCACTTT
TRBJ1-3 | 14 | NA | TRBV5-1 | NA | CASSTKPPPTAIYF | TGCGCCAGCAGCACTAAACCCCCCCCGACGGCCATATATTTT
TRBJ2-5 | 17 | TRBD2 | TRBV9 | NA | CASSVGLAGGPQETQYF | TGTGCCAGCAGCGTGGGACTAGCGGGGGGTCCCCAAGAGACCCAGTACTTC
TRBJ1-3 | 15 | TRBD1 | TRBV10-3 | NA | CAIQGQGDSGNTIYF | TGTGCCATCCAAGGGCAGGGGGACTCTGGAAACACCATATATTTT
TRBJ2-1 | 18 | NA | TRBV21-1 | NA | CASSKDVRTSGGAYEQFF | TGTGCCAGCAGCAAAGACGTCCGGACTAGCGGGGGGGCTTATGAGCAGTTCTTC
TRBJ2-7 | 13 | NA | TRBV2 | NA | CAIWDRRAGEQYF | TGTGCCATTTGGGACCGGAGGGCGGGCGAGCAGTACTTC
TRBJ1-5 | 19 | NA | TRBV7-5 | NA | CARRPRKTMTGRRSQPQHF | TGTGCCAGAAGACCGCGGAAAACGATGACAGGGAGAAGGAGTCAGCCCCAGCATTTT
TRBJ1-1 | 15 | NA | TRBV25-1 | NA | CASLPHGGRGPEAFF | TGTGCCAGCCTCCCCCACGGGGGGCGGGGGCCTGAAGCTTTCTTT
TRBJ1-1 | 14 | NA | TRBV6-5 | NA | CASSYSTGNTEAFF | TGTGCCAGCAGTTACTCGACAGGGAACACTGAAGCTTTCTTT
TRBJ1-5 | 13 | NA | TRBV19 | NA | CASSIQANQPQHF | TGTGCCAGTAGTATTCAGGCTAATCAGCCCCAGCATTTT
TRBJ2-1 | 12 | TRBD2 | TRBV7-9 | NA | CASSLEGTRGFF | TGTGCCAGCAGCTTAGAAGGGACTAGGGGGTTCTTC
TRBJ1-1 | 15 | TRBD1 | TRBV28 | NA | CASSSIGQGSTEAFF | TGTGCCAGCAGCTCCATTGGACAGGGGAGCACTGAAGCTTTCTTT
TRBJ1-5 | 10 | NA | TRBV19 | NA | CAPPEQPQHF | TGTGCCCCGCCGGAGCAGCCCCAGCATTTT
TRBJ1-1 | 13 | NA | TRBV7-8 | NA | CASSPSRGTEAFF | TGTGCCAGCAGCCCATCGCGGGGGACTGAAGCTTTCTTT
TRBJ1-6 | 14 | TRBD1 | TRBV4-1 | NA | CASSQGQAFEALHF | TGCGCCAGCAGCCAGGGACAGGCTTTTGAGGCCCTCCACTTT
TRBJ2-5 | 14 | NA | TRBV3-1/TRBV3-2 | NA | CASEKSLPRETQYF | TGTGCCAGCGAGAAGAGTCTCCCCCGCGAGACCCAGTACTTC
TRBJ1-2 | 14 | TRBD1 | TRBV6-1 | few | CASSEGQANYGYTF | TGTGCCAGCAGCGAAGGACAGGCTAACTATGGCTACACCTTC
TRBJ1-1 | 13 | TRBD1 | TRBV5-1 | NA | CASESDRGTEAFF | TGCGCCAGCGAGTCGGACAGGGGGACTGAAGCTTTCTTT
TRBJ2-1 | 14 | NA | TRBV6-5 | NA | CASSYGGSYNEQFF | TGTGCCAGCAGTTATGGGGGGTCCTACAATGAGCAGTTCTTC
TRBJ1-5 | 18 | NA | TRBV5-4 | NA | CASSRRGPRPRANQPQHF | TGTGCCAGCAGCCGGCGGGGACCTAGGCCGAGGGCCAATCAGCCCCAGCATTTT
TRBJ1-3 | 14 | NA | TRBV10-2 | NA | CASREQGAGNTIYF | TGCGCCAGCAGGGAACAGGGAGCAGGAAACACCATATATTTT
TRBJ2-2 | 13 | NA | TRBV19 | once | CASSIAGPGELFF | TGTGCCAGTAGTATAGCAGGCCCCGGGGAGCTGTTTTTT
TRBJ2-7 | 15 | TRBD2 | TRBV7-2 | NA | CASSFGLASIYEQYF | TGTGCCAGCAGCTTCGGACTAGCGTCGATCTACGAGCAGTACTTC
TRBJ1-5 | 13 | NA | TRBV2 | NA | CASSVRGVEPQHF | TGTGCCAGCAGTGTCCGGGGTGTGGAGCCCCAGCATTTT
TRBJ2-1 | 16 | TRBD2 | TRBV4-2 | NA | CASSQGGTSGYNEQFF | TGTGCCAGCAGCCAAGGGGGCACTAGCGGGTACAATGAGCAGTTCTTC
TRBJ1-5 | 16 | TRBD1 | TRBV6-6 | NA | CASSYHRTGENQPQHF | TGTGCCAGCAGTTACCATAGGACAGGGGAAAATCAGCCCCAGCATTTT
TRBJ2-2 | 15 | NA | TRBV30 | NA | CAWSVKGGGKGELFF | TGTGCCTGGAGTGTGAAAGGGGGCGGGAAAGGGGAGCTGTTTTTT
TRBJ2-6 | 17 | TRBD1 | TRBV5-4 | NA | CASSTGQGPGGANVLTF | TGTGCCAGCAGCACCGGACAGGGCCCTGGCGGGGCCAACGTCCTGACTTTC
TRBJ1-3 | 15 | NA | TRBV5-1 | NA | CASRSRTGSGNTIYF | TGCGCCAGCAGAAGCCGAACAGGGTCTGGAAACACCATATATTTT
TRBJ2-2 | 16 | TRBD2 | TRBV2 | NA | CASSATSGSLSGELFF | TGTGCCAGCAGTGCCACTAGCGGGAGTTTATCCGGGGAGCTGTTTTTT
TRBJ1-5 | 18 | NA | TRBV10-3 | NA | CAISESGRGLPYNQPQHF | TGTGCCATCAGTGAGTCTGGAAGGGGCCTTCCTTACAATCAGCCCCAGCATTTT
TRBJ1-6 | 16 | NA | TRBV5-1 | NA | CASSSDQGRLNSPLHF | TGCGCCAGCAGCTCTGATCAGGGGCGCCTTAATTCACCCCTCCACTTT
TRBJ2-5 | 13 | NA | TRBV11-3 | NA | CASSSGLTETQYF | TGTGCCAGCAGCTCCGGACTAACAGAGACCCAGTACTTC
TRBJ2-7 | 18 | TRBD2 | TRBV7-6 | NA | CASSPTSGSRTRYREQYF | TGTGCCAGCAGTCCGACTAGCGGGAGTAGAACGCGGTATCGCGAGCAGTACTTC
TRBJ2-7 | 12 | TRBD1 | TRBV18 | NA | CASSPQTGEQYF | TGTGCCAGCTCACCTCAGACAGGGGAGCAGTACTTC
TRBJ2-5 | 16 | TRBD2 | TRBV5-1 | NA | CASSPPVGTIEETQYF | TGCGCCAGCAGCCCGCCGGTAGGGACTATTGAAGAGACCCAGTACTTC
TRBJ1-1 | 13 | NA | TRBV12-3/TRBV12-4 | NA | CASSFSRVTEAFF | TGTGCCAGCAGTTTTAGCAGGGTCACTGAAGCTTTCTTT
TRBJ1-6 | 13 | NA | TRBV10-1 | NA | CASSERGRSPLHF | TGCGCCAGCAGTGAGCGCGGCCGCAGCCCCCTCCACTTT
TRBJ2-1 | 13 | NA | TRBV6-2/TRBV6-3 | NA | CASSYIAYNEQFF | TGTGCCAGCAGTTACATAGCATACAATGAGCAGTTCTTC
TRBJ2-3 | 15 | TRBD2 | TRBV19 | NA | CASSGGRVRTDTQYF | TGTGCCAGTAGTGGGGGGAGGGTGCGGACAGATACGCAGTATTTT
TRBJ2-7 | 16 | TRBD2 | TRBV7-9 | NA | CASSLRGSGNLGEQYF | TGTGCCAGCAGCTTAAGGGGTAGCGGGAATCTAGGCGAGCAGTACTTC
TRBJ1-3 | 17 | NA | TRBV10-3 | many | CAISPTSGSTSGNTIYF | TGTGCCATCAGTCCTACCTCCGGGTCCACCTCTGGAAACACCATATATTTT
TRBJ2-1 | 15 | TRBD2 | TRBV12-5 | NA | CASGTTAGGSNEQFF | TGTGCTAGTGGGACGACGGCGGGAGGCAGCAATGAGCAGTTCTTC
TRBJ1-5 | 15 | TRBD1 | TRBV19 | NA | CATVSGTGGWQPQHF | TGTGCCACTGTTTCCGGGACAGGGGGCTGGCAGCCCCAGCATTTT
TRBJ1-6 | 14 | TRBD1 | TRBV19 | once | CASSTDRGNSPLHF | TGTGCCAGTAGTACCGACAGGGGTAATTCACCCCTCCACTTT
TRBJ2-7 | 16 | TRBD2 | TRBV7-2 | NA | CASSLSGLARTDEQYF | TGTGCCAGCAGCTTATCCGGACTAGCTAGGACGGACGAGCAGTACTTC
TRBJ1-5 | 17 | NA | TRBV25-1 | NA | CASSEYMSRARNQPQHF | TGTGCCAGCAGTGAATATATGTCCAGGGCGCGCAATCAGCCCCAGCATTTT
TRBJ1-1 | 18 | TRBD1 | TRBV16 | once | CASSPSRGSGGPNTEAFF | TGTGCCAGCAGCCCCTCGCGAGGTTCAGGGGGTCCGAACACTGAAGCTTTCTTT
TRBJ1-4 | 15 | TRBD1 | TRBV9 | NA | CASSPAGTGGEKLFF | TGTGCCAGCAGCCCGGCCGGGACAGGGGGTGAAAAACTGTTTTTT
TRBJ1-4 | 14 | TRBD1 | TRBV5-5 | NA | CASSHGQGYEKLFF | TGTGCCAGCAGCCACGGACAGGGATATGAAAAACTGTTTTTT